This TCR beta chain was found in a study of blood T cell repertoires in COVID-19. Study in general: The samples span acute and convalescent COVID-19 from the United States, Italy and Spain.

CDR3 length equals 15 residues. CDR1 MRHNA and CDR2 SNTAGT come from the germline V gene. V was pared by 6 bases and J by 1 base, with 3 bases of the junction left unmatched. In the authors' methods: Amplifying reference gene primers gave estimates of nucleated cell counts. TCRdb's copy holds only in-frame clones and misses some; the assay was immunoSEQ multiplex PCR. V and J calls and clone size are copied from that table; D and trimming were computed from the DNA. The data hold about 140,000 clones, with 84% observed a single time. The clonotype comes from a human donor in a cohort sampled during active COVID-19. The chain recombines TRBV6-4 with TRBJ2-3, with TRBD2 identical over 11 bases. Sequencing was done on a sample of peripheral blood. The CDR3 nucleotides read TGTGCCAGCAGAGGGACTAGCGGCGGCACAGATACGCAGTATTTT. As protein: CASRGTSGGTDTQYF.